Sequencing of this T cell receptor beta chain was carried out in a study of shared clonotypes between healthy human individuals. A note on this clone: Its specificity is not known.

The assay ran at deep level. The authors sequenced unsorted PBMC DNA on ten immunoSEQ deep assay plates. TCRdb's copy holds only in-frame clones and misses some; the assay was immunoSEQ multiplex PCR. Seen here are about 530,000 clones, roughly 79% observed once, and the top ten hold 9.5% to 15%. Germline values: CDR1 MRHNA, CDR2 SNTAGT. CDR3 length equals 17 residues. The V segment lost 0 bases and the J segment 4 bases; nucleotides outside the gene matches: 5. General study findings and limits: The authors sampled blood alone, and tissue repertoires likely differ.

This receptor was obtained from a woman in her thirties or forties in good health. Some clones in this sample may be carry-over from other donors' samples. The rearrangement uses TRBV6-4 and TRBJ2-3; 12 bases fit TRBD2. The sequenced sample consisted of PBMCs. CDR3 sequence: CASSDSTSGSGADTQYF. Written as DNA, the CDR3 is TGTGCCAGCAGTGACTCGACTAGCGGGAGTGGGGCAGATACGCAGTATTTT.